The T cell receptor (beta chain) under discussion was sequenced for a study of cytomegalovirus exposure and HLA in healthy donors. Germline V gene sequence: CDR1 SNHLY, CDR2 FYNNEI. This CDR3 has 13 residues. J lost 7 bases, V lost 4 bases, and 4 bases had no gene match. Use of 60 Vbeta and 13 Jbeta primers characterized the PCR. Clones were read by immunoSEQ multiplex PCR, and TCRdb kept only the in-frame ones, dropping some. The sample holds 100,000 or so clones; about 68% are singletons and the top ten take 13% to 15%. Study results and limitations: Follow-up analysis later connected one missense variant in DCLRE1C with trimming of TCR beta V- and J-genes. The study listed some 160 cytomegalovirus-associated TCR beta chains. In vitro work confirmed that a few CMV-associated chains recognize CMV antigens. A later analysis showed that HLA-associated TCR beta chains had undergone more clonal expansion than equally common others.

This clone came up a few times. Antigen unknown. V and J are TRBV2 and TRBJ1-2, with 9 bases aligning to TRBD1. The TCR comes from a male donor in good health and CMV-seropositive. Input material: PBMCs. CDR3 bases: TGTGCCAGCAGTGTCCGGGACAGGGTTGGCTACACCTTC. This gives the protein CASSVRDRVGYTF. The full variable domain, its missing parts supplied by reference TRBV2 and TRBJ1-2, is EPEVTQTPSHQVTQMGQEVILRCVPISNHLYFYWYRQILGQKVEFLVSFYNNEISEKSEIFDDQFSVERPDGSNFTLKIRSTKLEDSAMYFCASSVRDRVGYTFGSGTRLTVV.